This section outlines one T cell receptor beta chain sequence together with its context. MiXCR, applied by TCRdb to the 5' RACE reads, yields one record per CDR3 protein. The data contain roughly 410,000 distinct CDR3 sequences, 20% to 30% of them singletons. This sample is drawn from a study of T-cell memory formation after mild COVID-19. The CDR3 contains 12 residues. V was shortened by 5 bases and J by 11 bases, with 14 bases between the two germline ends. In germline, CDR1 is MNHEY, CDR2 SVGEGT. The genes are TRBV6-2 or TRBV6-3 and TRBJ2-3; possible D gene TRBD2, 6 bases. What was sequenced was PBMCs or a T cell subset sorted from them (not recorded which). This TCR came from an adult woman who had mild COVID-19 (a few samples of this study predate the infection). Cell type and time point are not known. CDR3 bases: TGTGCCAGCAGTCGATCTAGCGCACTGCAGTATTTT. Translated, it gives CASSRSSALQYF.